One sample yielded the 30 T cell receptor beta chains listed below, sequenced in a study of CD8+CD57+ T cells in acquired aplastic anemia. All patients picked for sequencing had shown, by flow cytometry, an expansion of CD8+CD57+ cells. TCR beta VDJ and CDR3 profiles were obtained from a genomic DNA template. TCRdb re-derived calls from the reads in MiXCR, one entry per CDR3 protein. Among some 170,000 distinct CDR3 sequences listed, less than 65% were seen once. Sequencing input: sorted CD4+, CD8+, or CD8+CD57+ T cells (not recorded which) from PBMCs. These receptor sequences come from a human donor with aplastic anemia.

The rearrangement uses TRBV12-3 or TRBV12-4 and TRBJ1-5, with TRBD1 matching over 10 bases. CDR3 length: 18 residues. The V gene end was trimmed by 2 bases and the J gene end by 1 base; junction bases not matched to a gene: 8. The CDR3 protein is CASSLPGQGIISNQPQHF. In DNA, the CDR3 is TGTGCCAGCAGTTTACCGGGACAGGGGATTATAAGCAATCAGCCCCAGCATTTT.

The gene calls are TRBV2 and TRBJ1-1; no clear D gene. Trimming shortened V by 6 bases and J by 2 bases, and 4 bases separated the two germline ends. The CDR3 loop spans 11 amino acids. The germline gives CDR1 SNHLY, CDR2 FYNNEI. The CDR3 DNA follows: TGTGCCAGCAGCGCCAACACTGAAGCTTTCTTT. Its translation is CASSANTEAFF.

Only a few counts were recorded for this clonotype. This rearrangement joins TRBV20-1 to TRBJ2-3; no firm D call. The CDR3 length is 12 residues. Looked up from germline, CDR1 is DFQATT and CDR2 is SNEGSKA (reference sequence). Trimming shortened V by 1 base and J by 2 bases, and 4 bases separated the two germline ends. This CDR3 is CSARAATDTQYF. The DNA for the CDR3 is TGCAGTGCTAGAGCAGCCACAGATACGCAGTATTTT.

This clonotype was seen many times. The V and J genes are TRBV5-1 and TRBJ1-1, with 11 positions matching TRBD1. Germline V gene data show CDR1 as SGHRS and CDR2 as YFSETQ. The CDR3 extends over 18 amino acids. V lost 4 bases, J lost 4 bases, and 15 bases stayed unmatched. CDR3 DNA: TGCGCCAGCAGCATAATACCGGGACAGGGGGATTTAGGCACTGAAGCTTTCTTT. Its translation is CASSIIPGQGDLGTEAFF.

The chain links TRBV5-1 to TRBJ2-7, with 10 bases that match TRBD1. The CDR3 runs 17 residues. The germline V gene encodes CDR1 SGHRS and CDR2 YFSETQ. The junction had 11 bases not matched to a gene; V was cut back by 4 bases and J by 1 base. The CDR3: CASSRPGTGAQSYEQYF. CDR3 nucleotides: TGCGCCAGCAGCCGTCCCGGGACAGGGGCCCAGTCCTACGAGCAGTACTTC.

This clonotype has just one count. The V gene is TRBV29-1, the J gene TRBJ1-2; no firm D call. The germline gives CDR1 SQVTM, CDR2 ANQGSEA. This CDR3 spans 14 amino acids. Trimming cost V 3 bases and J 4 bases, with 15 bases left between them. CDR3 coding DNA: TGCAGCGTTGATAACGTAGGACTAAGCTATGGCTACACCTTC. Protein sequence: CSVDNVGLSYGYTF.

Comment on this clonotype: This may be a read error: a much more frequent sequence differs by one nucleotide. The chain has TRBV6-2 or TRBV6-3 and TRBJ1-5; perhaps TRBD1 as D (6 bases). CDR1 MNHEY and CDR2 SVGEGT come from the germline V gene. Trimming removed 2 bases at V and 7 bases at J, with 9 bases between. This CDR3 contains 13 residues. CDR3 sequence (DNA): TGTGCCAGCAGTTACCAGGGGCGGCAGCCCCAGCATTTT. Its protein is CASSYQGRQPQHF.

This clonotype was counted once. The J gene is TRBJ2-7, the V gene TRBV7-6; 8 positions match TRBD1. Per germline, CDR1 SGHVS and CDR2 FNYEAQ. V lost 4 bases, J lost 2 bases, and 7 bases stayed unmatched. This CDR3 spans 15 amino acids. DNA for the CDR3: TGTGCCAGCAGCTCCCGACAGGGGAAGACCTACGAGCAGTACTTC. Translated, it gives CASSSRQGKTYEQYF.

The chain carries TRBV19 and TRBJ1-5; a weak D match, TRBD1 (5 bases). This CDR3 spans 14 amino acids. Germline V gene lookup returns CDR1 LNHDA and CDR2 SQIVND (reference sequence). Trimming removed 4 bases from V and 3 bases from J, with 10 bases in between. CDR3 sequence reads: CASSRRGPNQPQHF. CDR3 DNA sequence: TGTGCCAGTAGTAGGCGGGGACCCAATCAGCCCCAGCATTTT.

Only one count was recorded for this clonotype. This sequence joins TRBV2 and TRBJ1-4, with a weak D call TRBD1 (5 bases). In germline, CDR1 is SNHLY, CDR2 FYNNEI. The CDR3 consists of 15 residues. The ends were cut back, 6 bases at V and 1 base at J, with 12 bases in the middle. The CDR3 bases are TGTGCCAGCAGGGACACCGGGGGAACTAATGAAAAACTGTTTTTT. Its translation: CASRDTGGTNEKLFF.

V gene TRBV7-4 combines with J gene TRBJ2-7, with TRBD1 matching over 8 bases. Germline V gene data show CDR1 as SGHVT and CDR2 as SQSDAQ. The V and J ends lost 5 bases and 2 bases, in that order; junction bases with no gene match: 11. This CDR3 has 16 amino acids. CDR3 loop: CASSLPETGAPYEQYF. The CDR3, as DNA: TGTGCCAGCAGCCTTCCCGAGACAGGGGCCCCCTACGAGCAGTACTTC.

This CDR3 is CASRNYLGDIQYF. CDR3 bases: TGTGCCAGCAGAAACTACCTGGGAGACATTCAGTACTTC. The genes are TRBV6-4 and TRBJ2-4; a weak D match, TRBD2 (5 bases). Germline assignment: CDR1 MRHNA and CDR2 SNTAGT. CDR3 size: 13 residues. V lost 6 bases, J lost 8 bases, and 14 bases lay in between.

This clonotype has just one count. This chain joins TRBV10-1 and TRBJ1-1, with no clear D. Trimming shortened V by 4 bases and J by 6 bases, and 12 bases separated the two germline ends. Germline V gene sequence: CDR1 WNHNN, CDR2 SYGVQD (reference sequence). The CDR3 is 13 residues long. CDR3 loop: CASSVDERSEAFF. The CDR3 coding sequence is TGCGCCAGCAGTGTGGACGAGAGGTCTGAAGCTTTCTTT.

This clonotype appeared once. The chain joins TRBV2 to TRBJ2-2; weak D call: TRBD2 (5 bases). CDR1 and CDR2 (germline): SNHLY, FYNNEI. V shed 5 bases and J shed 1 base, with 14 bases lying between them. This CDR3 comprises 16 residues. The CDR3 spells CASSKRSGKNTGELFF. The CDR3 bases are TGTGCCAGCAGTAAAAGAAGCGGCAAGAACACCGGGGAGCTGTTTTTT.

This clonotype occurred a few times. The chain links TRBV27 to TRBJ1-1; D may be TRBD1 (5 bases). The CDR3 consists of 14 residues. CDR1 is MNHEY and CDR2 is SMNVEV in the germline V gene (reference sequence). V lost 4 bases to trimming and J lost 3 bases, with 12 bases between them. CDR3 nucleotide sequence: TGTGCCAGCAGTTCTATGAGAGGGGACACTGAAGCTTTCTTT. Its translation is CASSSMRGDTEAFF.

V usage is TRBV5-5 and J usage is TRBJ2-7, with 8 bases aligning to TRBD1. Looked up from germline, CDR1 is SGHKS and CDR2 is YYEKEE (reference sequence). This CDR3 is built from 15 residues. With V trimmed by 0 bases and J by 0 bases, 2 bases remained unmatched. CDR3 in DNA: TGTGCCAGCAGCTTGGGGACAGGGTACTCCTACGAGCAGTACTTC. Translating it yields CASSLGTGYSYEQYF.

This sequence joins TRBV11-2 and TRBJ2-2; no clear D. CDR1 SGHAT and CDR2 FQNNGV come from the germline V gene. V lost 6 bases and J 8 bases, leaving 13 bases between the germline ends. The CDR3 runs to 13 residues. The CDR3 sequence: CASSYSTQGELFF. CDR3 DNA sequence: TGTGCCAGCAGTTACTCGACCCAAGGGGAGCTGTTTTTT.

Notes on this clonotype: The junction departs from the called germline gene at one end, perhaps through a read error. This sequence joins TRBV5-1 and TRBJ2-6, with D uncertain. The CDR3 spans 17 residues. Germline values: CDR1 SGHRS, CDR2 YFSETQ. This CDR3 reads CASSLVPVRPGANVLTF. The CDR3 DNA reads TGTGCCAGCAGCTTGGTTCCTGTCCGCCCTGGGGCCAACGTCCTGACTTTC.

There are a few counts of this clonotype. CDR3 amino acids: CASSFLGFSTDTQYF. The CDR3 region has the DNA TGCGCCAGCAGCTTTTTGGGGTTTAGCACAGATACGCAGTATTTT. The rearrangement links TRBV5-1 to TRBJ2-3, with D unclear. There are 15 residues in the CDR3. V dropped 2 bases and J dropped 0 bases, with 10 bases sitting between them. From germline, CDR1 is SGHRS and CDR2 YFSETQ.

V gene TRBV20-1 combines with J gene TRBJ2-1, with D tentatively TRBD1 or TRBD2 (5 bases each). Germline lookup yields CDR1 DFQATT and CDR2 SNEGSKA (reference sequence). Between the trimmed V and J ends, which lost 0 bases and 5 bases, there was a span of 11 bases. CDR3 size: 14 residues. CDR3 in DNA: TGCAGTGCTAGAGAGGGGGTCAGGGACAATGAGCAGTTCTTC. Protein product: CSAREGVRDNEQFF.

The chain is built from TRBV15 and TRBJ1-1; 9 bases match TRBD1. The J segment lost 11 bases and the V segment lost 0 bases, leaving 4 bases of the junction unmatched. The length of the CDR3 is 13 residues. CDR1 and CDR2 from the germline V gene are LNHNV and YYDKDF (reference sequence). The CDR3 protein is CATSREWDRDAFF. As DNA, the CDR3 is TGTGCCACCAGCAGAGAGTGGGACAGGGACGCTTTCTTT. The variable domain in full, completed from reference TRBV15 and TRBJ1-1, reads DAMVIQNPRYQVTQFGKPVTLSCSQTLNHNVMYWYQQKSSQAPKLLFHYYDKDFNNEADTPDNFQSRRPNTSFCFLDIRSPGLGDTAMYLCATSREWDRDAFFGQGTRLTVV.

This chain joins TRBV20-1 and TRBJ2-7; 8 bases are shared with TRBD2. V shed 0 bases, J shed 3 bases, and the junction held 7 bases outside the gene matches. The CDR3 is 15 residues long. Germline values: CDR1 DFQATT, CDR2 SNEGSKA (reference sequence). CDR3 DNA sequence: TGCAGTGCTAGAGATCTAGCGGGTCCCGACTACGAGCAGTACTTC. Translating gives CSARDLAGPDYEQYF.

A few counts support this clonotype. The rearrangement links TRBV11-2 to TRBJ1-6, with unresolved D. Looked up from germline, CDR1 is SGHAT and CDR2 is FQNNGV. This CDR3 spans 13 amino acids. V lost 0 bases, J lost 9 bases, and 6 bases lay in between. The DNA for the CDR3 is TGTGCCAGCAGCTTAGATGGTCGTTCACCCCTCCACTTT. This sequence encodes CASSLDGRSPLHF.

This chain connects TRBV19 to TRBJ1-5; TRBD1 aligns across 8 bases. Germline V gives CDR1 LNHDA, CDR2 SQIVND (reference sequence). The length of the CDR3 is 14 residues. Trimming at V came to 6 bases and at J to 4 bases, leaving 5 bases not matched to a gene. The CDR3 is CASSRQGRNQPQHF. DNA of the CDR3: TGTGCCAGTAGCCGACAGGGGCGAAATCAGCCCCAGCATTTT.

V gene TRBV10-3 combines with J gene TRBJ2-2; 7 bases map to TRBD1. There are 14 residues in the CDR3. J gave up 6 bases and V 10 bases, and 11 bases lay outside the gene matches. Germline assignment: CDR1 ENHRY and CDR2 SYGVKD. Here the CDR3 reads CAKSFGTDAGELFF. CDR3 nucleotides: TGTGCCAAGAGTTTCGGGACAGACGCCGGGGAGCTGTTTTTT.

The CDR3 DNA sequence: TGTGCCAGCAGTGACACCGACAGGGCAAACATTCAGTACTTC. Encoded protein: CASSDTDRANIQYF. The chain is built from TRBV6-4 and TRBJ2-4; TRBD1 aligns across 7 bases. CDR1 MRHNA and CDR2 SNTAGT come from the germline V gene. The CDR3 extends over 14 amino acids. The V segment lost 2 bases and the J segment 6 bases; nucleotides outside the gene matches: 4.

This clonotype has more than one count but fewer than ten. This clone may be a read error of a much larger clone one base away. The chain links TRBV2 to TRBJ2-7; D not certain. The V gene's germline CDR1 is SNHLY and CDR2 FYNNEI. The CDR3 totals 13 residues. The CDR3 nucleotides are TGTGCCAGCAGCTTAACCATATCCTACGAGCTGTACTTC. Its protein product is CASSLTISYELYF. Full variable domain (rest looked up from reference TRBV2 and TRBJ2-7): EPEVTQTPSHQVTQMGQEVILRCVPISNHLYFYWYRQILGQKVEFLVSFYNNEISEKSEIFDDQFSVERPDGSNFTLKIRSTKLEDSAMYFCASSLTISYELYFGPGTRLTVT.

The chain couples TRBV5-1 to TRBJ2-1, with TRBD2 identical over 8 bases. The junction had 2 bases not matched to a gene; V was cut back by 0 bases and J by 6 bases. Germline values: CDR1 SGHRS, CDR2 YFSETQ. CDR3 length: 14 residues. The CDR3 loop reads CASSLAGGLNEQFF. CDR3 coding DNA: TGCGCCAGCAGCTTGGCGGGGGGGCTCAATGAGCAGTTCTTC.

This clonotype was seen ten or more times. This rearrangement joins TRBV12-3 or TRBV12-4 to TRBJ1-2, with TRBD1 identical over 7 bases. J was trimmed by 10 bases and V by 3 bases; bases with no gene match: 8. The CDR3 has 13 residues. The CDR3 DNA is TGTGCCAGCAGTTTGGGGGGGACAGAATACTACACCTTC. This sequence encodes CASSLGGTEYYTF.

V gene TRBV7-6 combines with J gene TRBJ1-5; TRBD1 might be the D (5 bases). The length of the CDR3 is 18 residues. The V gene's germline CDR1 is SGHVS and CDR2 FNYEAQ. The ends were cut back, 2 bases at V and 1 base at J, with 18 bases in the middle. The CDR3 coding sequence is TGTGCCAGCAGCTTATTCGCCTCTGGGGGGGGAAGCAATCAGCCCCAGCATTTT. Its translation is CASSLFASGGGSNQPQHF. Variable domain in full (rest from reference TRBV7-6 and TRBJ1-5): GAGVSQSPRYKVTKRGQDVALRCDPISGHVSLYWYRQALGQGPEFLTYFNYEAQQDKSGLPNDRFSAERPEGSISTLTIQRTEQRDSAMYRCASSLFASGGGSNQPQHFGDGTRLSIL.